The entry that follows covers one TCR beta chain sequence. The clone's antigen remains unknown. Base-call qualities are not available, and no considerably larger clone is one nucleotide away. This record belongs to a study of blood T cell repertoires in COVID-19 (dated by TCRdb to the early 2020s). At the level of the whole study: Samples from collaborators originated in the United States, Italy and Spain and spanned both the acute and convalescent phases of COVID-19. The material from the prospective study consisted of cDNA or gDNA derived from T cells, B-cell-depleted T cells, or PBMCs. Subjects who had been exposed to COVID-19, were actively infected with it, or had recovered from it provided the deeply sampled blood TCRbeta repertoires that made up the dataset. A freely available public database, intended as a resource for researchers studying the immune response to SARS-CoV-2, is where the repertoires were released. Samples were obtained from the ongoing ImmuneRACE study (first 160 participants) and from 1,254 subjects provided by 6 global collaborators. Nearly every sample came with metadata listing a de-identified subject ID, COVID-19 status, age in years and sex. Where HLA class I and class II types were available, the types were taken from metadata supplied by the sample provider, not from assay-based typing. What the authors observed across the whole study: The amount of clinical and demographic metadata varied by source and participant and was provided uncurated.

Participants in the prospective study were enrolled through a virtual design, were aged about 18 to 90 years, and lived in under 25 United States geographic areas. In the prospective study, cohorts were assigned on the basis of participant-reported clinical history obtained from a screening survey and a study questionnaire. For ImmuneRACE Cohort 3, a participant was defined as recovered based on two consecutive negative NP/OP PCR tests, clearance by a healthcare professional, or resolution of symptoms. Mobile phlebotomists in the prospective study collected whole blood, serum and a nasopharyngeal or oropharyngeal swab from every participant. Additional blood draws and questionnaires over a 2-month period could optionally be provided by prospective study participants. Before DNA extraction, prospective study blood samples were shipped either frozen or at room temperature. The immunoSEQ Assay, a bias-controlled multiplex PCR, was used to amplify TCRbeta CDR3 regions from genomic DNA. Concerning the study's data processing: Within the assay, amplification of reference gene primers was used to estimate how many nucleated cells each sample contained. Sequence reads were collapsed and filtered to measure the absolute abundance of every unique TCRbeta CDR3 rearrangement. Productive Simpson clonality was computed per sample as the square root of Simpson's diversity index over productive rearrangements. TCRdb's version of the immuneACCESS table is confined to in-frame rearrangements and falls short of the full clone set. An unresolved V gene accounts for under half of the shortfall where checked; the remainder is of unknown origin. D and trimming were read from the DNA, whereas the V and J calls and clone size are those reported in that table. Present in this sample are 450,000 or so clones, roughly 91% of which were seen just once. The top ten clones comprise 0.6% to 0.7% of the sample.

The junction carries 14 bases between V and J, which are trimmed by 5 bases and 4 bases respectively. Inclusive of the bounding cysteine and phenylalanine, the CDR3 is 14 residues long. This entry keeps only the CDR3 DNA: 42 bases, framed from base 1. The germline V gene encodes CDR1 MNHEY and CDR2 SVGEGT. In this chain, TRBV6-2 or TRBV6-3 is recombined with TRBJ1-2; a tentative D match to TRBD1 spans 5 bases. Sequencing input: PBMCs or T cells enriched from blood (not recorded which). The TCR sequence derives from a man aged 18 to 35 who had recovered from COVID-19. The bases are TGTGCCAGCAGTCGACCGACAGTGGGCTATGGCTACACCTTC. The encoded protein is CASSRPTVGYGYTF.